This T cell receptor beta chain was sequenced in a study of blood T cell repertoires in COVID-19. On the study more broadly: Sites in the United States, Italy and Spain provided acute and convalescent COVID-19 samples. T cells, B-cell-depleted T cells, or PBMCs provided the cDNA or gDNA that served as material.

The CDR3 contains 15 residues. The V gene's germline CDR1 is SGDLS and CDR2 YYNGEE. J was trimmed by 4 bases and V by 2 bases; bases with no gene match: 8. Profiled with immunoSEQ multiplex PCR; TCRdb holds only in-frame clones, not every one. The data hold about 400,000 clones, with about 90% observed a single time. The chain combines TRBV9 with TRBJ2-7, with 8 bases lining up with TRBD1. Sequences were obtained from PBMCs or T cells enriched from blood (not recorded which). The origin of this receptor is a woman aged 18 to 35 with acute COVID-19. The DNA of the CDR3 is TGTGCCAGCAGCGTCGGGACAGGAACAGGATACGAGCAGTACTTC. Its translation: CASSVGTGTGYEQYF.